This T cell receptor (beta chain) emerged from a study of CD8 T cells in ankylosing spondylitis. Study-wide findings and caveats: Characteristic of ankylosing spondylitis blood, it appeared, was a TCR beta motif comprising about 8 highly homologous variants. Clones that were linked to disease were CD8+ and were relatively rare in peripheral blood. Reportedly, disease-linked clones are significantly enriched in ankylosing spondylitis patients' matched synovial fluid.

Quantitative 5'-RACE with molecular barcodes produced the TCR beta libraries. TCRdb re-derived calls from the 5' RACE reads in MiXCR, one entry per CDR3 protein. The sample has about 220,000 distinct CDR3 sequences; about 6.7% are singletons. Germline lookup yields CDR1 LGHNA and CDR2 YNFKEQ. The CDR3 is 16 residues long. Germline trimming cut 0 bases from V and 7 bases from J; bases unmatched to any gene: 9. Many counts were recorded for this clonotype. Its target is not known. Sequencing was done on a sample of blood, either unsorted or a sorted T cell fraction (not recorded which). This sequence was found in a male donor with ankylosing spondylitis. The chain has TRBV4-2 and TRBJ1-5; 7 positions agree with TRBD1. The CDR3 region is CASSQDGRQGGQPQHF. Here the CDR3 DNA reads TGTGCCAGCAGCCAAGATGGGAGACAGGGTGGCCAGCCCCAGCATTTT.